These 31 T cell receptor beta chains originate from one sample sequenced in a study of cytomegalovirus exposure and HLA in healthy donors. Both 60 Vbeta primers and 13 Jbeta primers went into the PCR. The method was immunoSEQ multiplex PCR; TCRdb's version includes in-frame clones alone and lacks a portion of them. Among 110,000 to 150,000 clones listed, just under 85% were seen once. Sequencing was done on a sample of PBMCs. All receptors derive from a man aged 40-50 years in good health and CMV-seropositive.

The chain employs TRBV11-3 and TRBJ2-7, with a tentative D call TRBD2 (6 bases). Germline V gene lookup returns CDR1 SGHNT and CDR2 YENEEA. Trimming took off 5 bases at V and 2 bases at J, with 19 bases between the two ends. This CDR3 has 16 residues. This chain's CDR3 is CASSPSGGDLPYEQYF. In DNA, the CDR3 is TGTGCCAGCAGCCCCTCAGGAGGGGACCTCCCCTACGAGCAGTACTTC.

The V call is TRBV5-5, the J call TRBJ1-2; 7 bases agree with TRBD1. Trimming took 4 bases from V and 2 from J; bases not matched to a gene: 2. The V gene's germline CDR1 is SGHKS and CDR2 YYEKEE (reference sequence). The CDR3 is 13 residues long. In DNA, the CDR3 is TGTGCCAGCAGCCGGGACAGCAACTATGGCTACACCTTC. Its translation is CASSRDSNYGYTF.

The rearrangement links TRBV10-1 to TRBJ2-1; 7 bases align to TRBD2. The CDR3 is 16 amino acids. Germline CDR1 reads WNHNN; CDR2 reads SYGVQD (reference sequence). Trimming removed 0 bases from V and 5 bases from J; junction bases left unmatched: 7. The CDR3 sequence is CASSESTSRTHNEQFF. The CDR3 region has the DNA TGCGCCAGCAGTGAGTCGACTAGCAGGACCCACAATGAGCAGTTCTTC.

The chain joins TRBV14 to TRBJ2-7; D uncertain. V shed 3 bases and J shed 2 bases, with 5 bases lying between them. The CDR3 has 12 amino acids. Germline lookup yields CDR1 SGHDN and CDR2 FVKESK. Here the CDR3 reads CASSQGTYEQYF. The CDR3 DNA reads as TGTGCCAGCAGCCAGGGCACCTACGAGCAGTACTTC.

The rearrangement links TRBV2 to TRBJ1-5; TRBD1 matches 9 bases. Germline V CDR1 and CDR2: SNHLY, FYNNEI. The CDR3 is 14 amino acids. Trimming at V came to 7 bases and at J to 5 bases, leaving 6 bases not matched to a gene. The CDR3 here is CASTSRQGDQPQHF. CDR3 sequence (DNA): TGTGCCAGCACTAGCAGACAGGGGGATCAGCCCCAGCATTTT.

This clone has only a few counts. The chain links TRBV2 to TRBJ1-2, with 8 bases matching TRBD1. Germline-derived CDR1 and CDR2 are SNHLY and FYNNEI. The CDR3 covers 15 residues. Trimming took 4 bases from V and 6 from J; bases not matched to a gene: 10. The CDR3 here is CASSARTGSMNGYTF. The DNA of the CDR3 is TGTGCCAGCAGTGCCAGGACAGGGAGTATGAATGGCTACACCTTC.

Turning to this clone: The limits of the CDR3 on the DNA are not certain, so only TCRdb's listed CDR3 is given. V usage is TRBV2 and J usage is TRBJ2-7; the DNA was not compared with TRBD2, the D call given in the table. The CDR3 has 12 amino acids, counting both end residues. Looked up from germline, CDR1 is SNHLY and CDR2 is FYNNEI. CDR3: CASSDFAGGALV.

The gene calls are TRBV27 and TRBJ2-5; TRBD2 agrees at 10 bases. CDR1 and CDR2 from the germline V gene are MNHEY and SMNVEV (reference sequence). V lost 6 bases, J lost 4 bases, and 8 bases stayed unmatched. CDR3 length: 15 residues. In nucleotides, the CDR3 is TGTGCCAGCAGGAGGAGCGGGGGGGCTGGAGAGACCCAGTACTTC. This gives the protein CASRRSGGAGETQYF.

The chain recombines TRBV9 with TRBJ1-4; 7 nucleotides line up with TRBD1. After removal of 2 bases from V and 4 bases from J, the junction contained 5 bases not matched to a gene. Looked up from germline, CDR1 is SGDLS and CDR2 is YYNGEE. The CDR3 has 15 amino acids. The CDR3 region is CASSVGTAINEKLFF. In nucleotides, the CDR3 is TGTGCCAGCAGCGTCGGGACAGCTATTAATGAAAAACTGTTTTTT.

In nucleotides, the CDR3 is TGTGCCACCAGCAGAGACCGAGGAGGGAATGAGCAGTTCTTC. It yields the protein CATSRDRGGNEQFF. This chain uses TRBV15 with TRBJ2-1; tentatively, D is TRBD2 (6 bases). This CDR3 comprises 14 residues. Between the trimmed V and J ends, which lost 0 bases and 7 bases, there was a span of 10 bases. Germline assignment: CDR1 LNHNV and CDR2 YYDKDF (reference sequence). The complete variable domain, with remaining parts taken from reference TRBV15 and TRBJ2-1, reads DAMVIQNPRYQVTQFGKPVTLSCSQTLNHNVMYWYQQKSSQAPKLLFHYYDKDFNNEADTPDNFQSRRPNTSFCFLDIRSPGLGDTAMYLCATSRDRGGNEQFFGPGTRLTVL.

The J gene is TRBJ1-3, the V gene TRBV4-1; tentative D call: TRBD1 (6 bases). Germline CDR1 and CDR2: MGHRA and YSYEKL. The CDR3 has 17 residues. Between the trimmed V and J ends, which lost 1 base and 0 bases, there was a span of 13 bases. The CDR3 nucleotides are TGCGCCAGCAGCCAAGGCCCGGGACAAAACTCTGGAAACACCATATATTTT. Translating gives CASSQGPGQNSGNTIYF.

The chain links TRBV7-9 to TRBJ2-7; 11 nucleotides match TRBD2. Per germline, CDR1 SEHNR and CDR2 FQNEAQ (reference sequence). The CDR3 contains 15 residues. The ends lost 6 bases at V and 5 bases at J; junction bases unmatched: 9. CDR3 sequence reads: CASSISGRGRHEQYF. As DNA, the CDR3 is TGTGCCAGCAGTATTAGCGGGAGGGGACGGCACGAGCAGTACTTC.

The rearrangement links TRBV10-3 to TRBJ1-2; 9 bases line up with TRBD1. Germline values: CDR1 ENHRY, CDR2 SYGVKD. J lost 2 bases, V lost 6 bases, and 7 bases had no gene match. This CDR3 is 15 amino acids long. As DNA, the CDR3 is TGTGCCATCAGCGACACCGGGACAGGGAACTATGGCTACACCTTC. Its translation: CAISDTGTGNYGYTF.

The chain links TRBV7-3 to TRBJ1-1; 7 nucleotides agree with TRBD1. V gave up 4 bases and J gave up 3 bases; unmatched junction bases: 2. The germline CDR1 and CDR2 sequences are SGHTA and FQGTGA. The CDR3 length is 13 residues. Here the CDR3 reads CASSSQGDTEAFF. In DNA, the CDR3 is TGTGCCAGCAGCTCGCAGGGGGACACTGAAGCTTTCTTT.

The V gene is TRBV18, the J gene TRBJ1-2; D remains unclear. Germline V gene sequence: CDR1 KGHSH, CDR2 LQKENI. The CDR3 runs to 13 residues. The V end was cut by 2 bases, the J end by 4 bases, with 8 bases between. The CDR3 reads CASSPEVFYGYTF. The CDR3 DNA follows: TGTGCCAGCTCACCAGAGGTTTTCTATGGCTACACCTTC.

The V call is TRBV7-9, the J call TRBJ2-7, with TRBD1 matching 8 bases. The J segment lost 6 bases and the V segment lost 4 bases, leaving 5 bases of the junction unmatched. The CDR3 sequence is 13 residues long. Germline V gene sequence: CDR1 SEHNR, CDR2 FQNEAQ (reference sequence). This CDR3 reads CASSWADRGEQYF. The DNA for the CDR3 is TGTGCCAGCAGCTGGGCCGACAGGGGCGAGCAGTACTTC.

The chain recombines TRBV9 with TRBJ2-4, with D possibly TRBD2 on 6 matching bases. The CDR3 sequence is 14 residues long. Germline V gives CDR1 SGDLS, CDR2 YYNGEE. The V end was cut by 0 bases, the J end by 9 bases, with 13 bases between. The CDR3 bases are TGTGCCAGCAGCGTAGTCCCGGGAGAGCGCATTCAGTACTTC. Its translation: CASSVVPGERIQYF.

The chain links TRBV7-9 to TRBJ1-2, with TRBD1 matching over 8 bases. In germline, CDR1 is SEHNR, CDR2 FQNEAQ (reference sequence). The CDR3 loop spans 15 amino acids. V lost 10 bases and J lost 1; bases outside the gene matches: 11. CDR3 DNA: TGTGCCACCGACAGGGGCGGGCCTTTTAACTATGGCTACACCTTC. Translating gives CATDRGGPFNYGYTF.

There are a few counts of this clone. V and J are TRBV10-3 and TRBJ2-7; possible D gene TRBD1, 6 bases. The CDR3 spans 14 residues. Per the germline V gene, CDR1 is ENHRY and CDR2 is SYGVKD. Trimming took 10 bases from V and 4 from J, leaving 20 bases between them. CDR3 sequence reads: CASRLGASGYEQYF. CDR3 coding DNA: TGTGCCAGTAGATTGGGGGCCTCGGGGTACGAGCAGTACTTC.

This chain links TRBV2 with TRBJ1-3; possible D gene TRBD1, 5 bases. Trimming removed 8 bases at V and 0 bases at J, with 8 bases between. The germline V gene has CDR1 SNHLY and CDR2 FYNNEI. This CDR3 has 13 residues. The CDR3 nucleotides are TGTGCCAGCTTGGGGGGCTCTGGAAACACCATATATTTT. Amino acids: CASLGGSGNTIYF.

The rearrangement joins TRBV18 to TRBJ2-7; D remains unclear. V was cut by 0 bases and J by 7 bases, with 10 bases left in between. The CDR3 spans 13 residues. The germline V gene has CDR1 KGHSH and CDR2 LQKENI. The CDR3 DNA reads TGTGCCAGCTCACCACCCTCCACGAGGGAGCAGTACTTC. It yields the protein CASSPPSTREQYF. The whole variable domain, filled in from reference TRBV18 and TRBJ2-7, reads NAGVMQNPRHLVRRRGQEARLRCSPMKGHSHVYWYRQLPEEGLKFMVYLQKENIIDESGMPKERFSAEFPKEGPSILRIQQVVRGDSAAYFCASSPPSTREQYFGPGTRLTVT.

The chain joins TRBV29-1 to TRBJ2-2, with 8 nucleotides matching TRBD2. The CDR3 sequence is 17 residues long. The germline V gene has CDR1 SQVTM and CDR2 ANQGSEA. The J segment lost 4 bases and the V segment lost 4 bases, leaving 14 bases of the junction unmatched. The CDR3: CSVGKPGGVVGTGELFF. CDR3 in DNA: TGCAGCGTTGGAAAGCCGGGAGGGGTAGTCGGCACCGGGGAGCTGTTTTTT.

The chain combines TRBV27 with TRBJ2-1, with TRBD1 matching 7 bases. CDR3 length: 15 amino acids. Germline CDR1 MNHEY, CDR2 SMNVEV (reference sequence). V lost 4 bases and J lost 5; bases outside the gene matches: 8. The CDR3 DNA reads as TGTGCCAGCAGTTCACAGGGGTCAGGTAACAATGAGCAGTTCTTC. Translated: CASSSQGSGNNEQFF.

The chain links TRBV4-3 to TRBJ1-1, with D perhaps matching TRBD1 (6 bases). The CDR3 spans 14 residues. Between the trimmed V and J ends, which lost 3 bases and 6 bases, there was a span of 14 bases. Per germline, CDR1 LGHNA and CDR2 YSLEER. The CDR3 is CASSHYRAEAEAFF. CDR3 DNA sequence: TGCGCCAGCAGCCATTACAGGGCCGAGGCTGAAGCTTTCTTT.

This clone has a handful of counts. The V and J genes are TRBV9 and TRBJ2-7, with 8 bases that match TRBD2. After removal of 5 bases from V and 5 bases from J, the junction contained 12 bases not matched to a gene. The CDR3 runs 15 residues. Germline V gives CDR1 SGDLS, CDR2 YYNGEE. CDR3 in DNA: TGTGCCAGCAGGTCCCCGGGGGGGGCGCTGAACGAGCAGTACTTC. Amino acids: CASRSPGGALNEQYF.

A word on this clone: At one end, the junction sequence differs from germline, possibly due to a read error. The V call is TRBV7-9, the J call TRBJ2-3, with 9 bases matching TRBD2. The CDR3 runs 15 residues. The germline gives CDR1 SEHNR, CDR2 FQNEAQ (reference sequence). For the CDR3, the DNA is TGTTCCAGCAGCTCAAGACTAGCGGGCACAGATACGCAGTATTTT. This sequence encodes CSSSSRLAGTDTQYF.

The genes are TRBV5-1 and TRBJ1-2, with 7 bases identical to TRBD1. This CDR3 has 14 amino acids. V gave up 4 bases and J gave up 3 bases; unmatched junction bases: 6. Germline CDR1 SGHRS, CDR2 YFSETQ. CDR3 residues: CASSPGTADYGYTF. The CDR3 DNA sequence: TGCGCCAGCAGCCCCGGGACAGCCGACTATGGCTACACCTTC.

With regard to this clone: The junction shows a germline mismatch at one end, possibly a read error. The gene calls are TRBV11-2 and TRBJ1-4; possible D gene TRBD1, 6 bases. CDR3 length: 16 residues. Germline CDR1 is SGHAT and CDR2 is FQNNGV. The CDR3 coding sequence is TGTGCCAGCAGCTTCCTGGGGGCAGGAACTAATGAAAAACTGCTTTTT. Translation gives CASSFLGAGTNEKLLF. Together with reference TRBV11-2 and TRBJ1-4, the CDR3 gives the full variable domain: EAGVAQSPRYKIIEKRQSVAFWCNPISGHATLYWYQQILGQGPKLLIQFQNNGVVDDSQLPKDRFSAERLKGVDSTLKIQPAKLEDSAVYLCASSFLGAGTNEKLLFGSGTQLSVL.

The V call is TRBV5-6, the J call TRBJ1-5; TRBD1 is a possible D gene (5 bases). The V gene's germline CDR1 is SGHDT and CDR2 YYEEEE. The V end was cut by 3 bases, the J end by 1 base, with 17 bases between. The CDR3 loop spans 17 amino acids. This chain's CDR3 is CASSSVYSGLSNQPQHF. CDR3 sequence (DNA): TGTGCCAGCAGCTCTGTCTATTCGGGACTGAGCAATCAGCCCCAGCATTTT.

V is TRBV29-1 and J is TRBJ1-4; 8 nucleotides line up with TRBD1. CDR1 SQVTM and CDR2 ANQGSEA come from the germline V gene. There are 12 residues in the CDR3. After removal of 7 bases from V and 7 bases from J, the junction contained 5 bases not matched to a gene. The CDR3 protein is CSAGQVGEKLFF. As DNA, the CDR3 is TGCAGCGCGGGACAGGTCGGTGAAAAACTGTTTTTT.

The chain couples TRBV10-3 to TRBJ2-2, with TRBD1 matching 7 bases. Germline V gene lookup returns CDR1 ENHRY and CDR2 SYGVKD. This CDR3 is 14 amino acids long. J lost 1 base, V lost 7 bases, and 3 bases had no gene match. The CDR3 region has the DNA TGTGCCATCACCCGGACAGGGAACACCGGGGAGCTGTTTTTT. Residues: CAITRTGNTGELFF.